Detailed here is one T cell receptor beta chain. Original methodology: Counts of nucleated cells, estimated from reference gene primer amplification, were obtained. The table came from immunoSEQ multiplex PCR; TCRdb's copy has only in-frame clones and leaves some out. The DNA was the basis for D and trimming; V, J and clone size are from that table. The sample carries roughly 220,000 clones, about 88% recorded once. This entry comes from a study of blood T cell repertoires in COVID-19. The overall study: Acute and convalescent COVID-19 specimens originated in the United States, Italy and Spain.

Germline-derived CDR1 and CDR2 are SGDLS and YYNGEE. Germline trimming cut 0 bases from V and 2 bases from J; bases unmatched to any gene: 4. The CDR3 spans 16 residues. The TCR comes from a man aged 55 to 69 with acute or convalescent COVID-19. Input material: peripheral blood. The chain employs TRBV9 and TRBJ2-1; TRBD1 matches 8 bases. CDR3 in amino acids: CASSVVAGGPYNEQFF. The CDR3 coding sequence is TGTGCCAGCAGCGTAGTGGCAGGGGGCCCCTACAATGAGCAGTTCTTC.